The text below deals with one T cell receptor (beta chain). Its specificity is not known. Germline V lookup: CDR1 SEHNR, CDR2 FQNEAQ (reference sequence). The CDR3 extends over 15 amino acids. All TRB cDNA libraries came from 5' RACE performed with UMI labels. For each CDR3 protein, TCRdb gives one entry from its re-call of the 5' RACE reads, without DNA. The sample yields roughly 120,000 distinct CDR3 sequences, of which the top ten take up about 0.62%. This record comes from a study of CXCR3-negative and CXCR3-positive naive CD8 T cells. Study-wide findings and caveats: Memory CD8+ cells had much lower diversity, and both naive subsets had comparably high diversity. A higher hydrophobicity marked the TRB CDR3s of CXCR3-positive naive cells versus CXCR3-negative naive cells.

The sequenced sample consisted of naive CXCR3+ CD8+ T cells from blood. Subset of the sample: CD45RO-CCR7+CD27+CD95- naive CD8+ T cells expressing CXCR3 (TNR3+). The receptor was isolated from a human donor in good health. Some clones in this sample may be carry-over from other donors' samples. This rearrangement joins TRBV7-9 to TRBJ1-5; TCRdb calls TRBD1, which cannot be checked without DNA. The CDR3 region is CASSPFRDSNQPQHF.